This T cell receptor (beta chain) was documented in a study of Ad26.COV2.S vaccination and SARS-CoV-2 variants (dated by TCRdb to the early 2020s). In the study overall: Vaccine-arm donors were drawn from COV1001, a multicentre, randomized, double-blind, placebo-controlled phase I-IIa trial of Ad26.COV2.S in healthy adults. Sequencing of the TCRbeta repertoire served to evaluate the specificity and breadth of SARS-CoV-2-reactive T cell receptors following Ad26.COV2.S vaccination. A total of around 32 samples were included in the TCR-sequenced set, comprising about 20 Ad26.COV2.S vaccine recipients, 5 placebo recipients and 8 SARS-CoV-2 convalescent individuals. Investigators did not know the trial group allocation while performing experiments and assessing outcomes. Trial participants were randomized into five groups of five: low-dose or high-dose Ad26.COV2.S given once or twice, or placebo on both occasions. Ad26.COV2.S was administered intramuscularly at 5 x 10^10 or 1 x 10^11 viral particles, either as a single shot or as two shots given 56 days apart. Study-level results and caveats: Non-spike TCR breadth was comparable between vaccine and placebo recipients, consistent with the vaccine containing only spike. Substantial breadth of spike-specific CD8+ and CD4+ T cell responses was reported after vaccination. The study lacked the statistical power to compare responses across vaccine doses or regimens. Compared with placebo recipients, Ad26.COV2.S recipients showed higher spike-specific TCR breadth (P = 0.0014). According to the authors, total T cell responses may have been underestimated by the TCR breadth and depth analyses.

The sample's treatment or condition, from its label and the paper: some 20 received Ad26.COV2.S at low or high dose, single or two shots; 5 received placebo; per-sample allocation not given. Repertoires of vaccine and placebo recipients were sequenced from samples taken on day 63 after the first injection. Cohort 1b enrolled about two dozen adults aged 18-55 years at a single site in Boston, USA, between 29 July and 7 August 2020. Ad26.COV2.S was a replication-incompetent adenovirus type 26 vector expressing a prefusion-stabilized SARS-CoV-2 spike protein from the original Wuhan strain. As to this clone: The antigen it recognizes is unknown. No qualities accompany the bases; no much larger clone lies one base away.

The CDR3, from cysteine to phenylalanine, totals 14 residues. Solely the CDR3 DNA is kept, with 42 bases framed from the first base. Via the germline V gene, CDR1 is SQVTM and CDR2 ANQGSEA. V and J are truncated by 4 bases and 0 bases respectively, leaving an intervening sequence of 7 bases. The immunoSEQ Assay was used to sequence TCRbeta CDR3 regions. After extraction, genomic DNA underwent amplification by bias-controlled multiplex PCR, followed by high-throughput sequencing. As for the original processing: To quantify the absolute abundance of each unique TCRbeta CDR3 region, sequences were collapsed and filtered. T cell fraction was estimated by normalizing TCRbeta template counts to usable DNA, with usable DNA measured through amplification of reference genes found in all nucleated cells. Repertoire TCRs were annotated as SARS-CoV-2-specific by exact matching of V gene, CDR3 amino acid sequence and J gene to a known reactive TCR set. MIRA supplied the reference SARS-CoV-2 TCR set, which was filtered for enrichment in COVID-19-positive ImmuneCODE repertoires so that public or cross-reactive TCRs were removed. Using the MIRA antigens, annotated TCRs were further analysed by specific ORF or by position within an ORF. Breadth was defined as the number of annotated unique rearrangements divided by the total number of unique productive rearrangements, and depth was defined as the summed frequency of the annotated unique rearrangements. Two-sided Wilcoxon rank-sum tests were applied when comparing TCR breadth between groups. TCRdb stores this immuneACCESS table with in-frame sequences only. Part of the clones is absent; in the studies checked, under half of the shortfall reflects unresolved V genes, and no reason is known for the rest. The V and J calls and the clone size are those of that table, but D and trimming were determined from the DNA. This sample lists more than 350,000 clones; around 90% were detected once. 12% of the sample rests with the top ten.

The sequence came from a person between 18 and 59 years old who received the Ad26.COV2.S COVID-19 vaccine or a placebo. Sample: peripheral blood, taken in a trial of Ad26.COV2.S vaccine versus placebo. The rearrangement joined TRBV29-1 to TRBJ2-6, with the D segment identity uncertain. The nucleotide sequence reads as follows: TGCAGCGTTGTGGTCAACTCTGGGGCCAACGTCCTGACTTTC. Its protein reads: CSVVVNSGANVLTF.